The text below deals with one T cell receptor beta chain. This specimen belongs to a study of blood T cells in healthy people across ages. Trimming removed 3 bases from V and 9 bases from J; junction bases left unmatched: 13. The CDR3 consists of 16 residues. The germline gives CDR1 SGHTA, CDR2 FQGNSA. Through a sample-barcoded 5' primer and a J-beta primer mix, a second PCR was run for roughly 7 to 11 cycles. TCRdb reanalysed the 5' RACE reads using MiXCR and keeps one entry per CDR3 protein. This sample carries 550,000 to 750,000 distinct CDR3 sequences, 21% of them seen once, and the ten largest clones take roughly 3.6%.

The TCR originated in a man between 70 and 80 years old in good health. Sample: blood. This rearrangement joins TRBV7-2 to TRBJ2-5; TRBD2 matches at 10 bases. The CDR3 region is CASSFGSSGGAEAQYF. As DNA, the CDR3 is TGTGCCAGCAGCTTCGGGTCTAGCGGGGGCGCGGAGGCCCAGTACTTC.